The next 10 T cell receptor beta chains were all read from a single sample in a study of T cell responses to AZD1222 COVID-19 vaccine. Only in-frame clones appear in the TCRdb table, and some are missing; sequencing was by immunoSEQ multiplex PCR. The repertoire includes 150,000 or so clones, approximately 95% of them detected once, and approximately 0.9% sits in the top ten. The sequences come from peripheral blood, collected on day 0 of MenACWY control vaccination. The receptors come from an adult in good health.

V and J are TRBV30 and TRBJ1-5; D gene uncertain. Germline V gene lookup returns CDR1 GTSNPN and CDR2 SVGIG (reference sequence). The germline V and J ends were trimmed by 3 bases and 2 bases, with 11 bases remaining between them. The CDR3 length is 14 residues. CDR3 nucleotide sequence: TGTGCCTGGAGCAATGGGAACGGCAATCAGCCCCAGCATTTT. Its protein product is CAWSNGNGNQPQHF.

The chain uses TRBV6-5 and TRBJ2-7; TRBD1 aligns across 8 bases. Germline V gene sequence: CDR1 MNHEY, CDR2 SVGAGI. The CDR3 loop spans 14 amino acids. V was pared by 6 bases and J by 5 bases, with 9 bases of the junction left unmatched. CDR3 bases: TGTGCCAGCAGGGGGACTGGACAGGGCAACGAGCAGTACTTC. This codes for CASRGTGQGNEQYF.

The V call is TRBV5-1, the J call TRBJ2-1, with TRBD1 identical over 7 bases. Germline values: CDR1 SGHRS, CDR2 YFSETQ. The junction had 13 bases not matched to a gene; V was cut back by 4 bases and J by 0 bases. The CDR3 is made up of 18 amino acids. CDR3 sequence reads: CASSPGQPIQSSYNEQFF. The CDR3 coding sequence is TGCGCCAGCAGCCCGGGACAGCCAATTCAGAGCTCCTACAATGAGCAGTTCTTC.

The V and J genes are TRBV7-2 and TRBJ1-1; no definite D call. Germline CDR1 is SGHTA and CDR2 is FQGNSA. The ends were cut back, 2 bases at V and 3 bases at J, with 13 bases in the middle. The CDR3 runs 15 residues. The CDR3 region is CASSLFVRRDTEAFF. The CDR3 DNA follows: TGTGCCAGCAGCTTATTCGTGAGGCGGGACACTGAAGCTTTCTTT.

CDR3 in amino acids: CASSQEQGYGYTF. The CDR3 DNA follows: TGCGCCAGCAGCCAAGAACAGGGCTATGGCTACACCTTC. This rearrangement joins TRBV4-1 to TRBJ1-2; the D gene is possibly TRBD1 (6 bases). CDR3 length: 13 amino acids. Germline V gene lookup returns CDR1 MGHRA and CDR2 YSYEKL. Between the trimmed V and J ends, which lost 0 bases and 4 bases, there was a span of 6 bases.

This chain's CDR3 is CASSRTRVEQFF. The DNA of the CDR3 is TGTGCCAGCAGTCGGACTAGGGTTGAGCAGTTCTTC. The chain couples TRBV12-3 or TRBV12-4 to TRBJ2-1, with TRBD2 identical over 7 bases. The junction had 4 bases not matched to a gene; V was cut back by 5 bases and J by 9 bases. The CDR3 runs 12 residues.

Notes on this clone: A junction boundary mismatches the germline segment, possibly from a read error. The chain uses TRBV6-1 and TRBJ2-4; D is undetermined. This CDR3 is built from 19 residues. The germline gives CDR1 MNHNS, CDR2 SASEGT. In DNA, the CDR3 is TGTGCCAGCAGAGAAGGTGGGGTCAAACTTTCATTAGCCAAAAACATTCAGTACTTC. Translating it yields CASREGGVKLSLAKNIQYF.

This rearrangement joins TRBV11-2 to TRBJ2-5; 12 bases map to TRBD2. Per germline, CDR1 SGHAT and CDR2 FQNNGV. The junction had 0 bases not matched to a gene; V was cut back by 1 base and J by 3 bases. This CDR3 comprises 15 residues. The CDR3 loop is CASSLGLAGEETQYF. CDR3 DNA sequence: TGTGCCAGCAGCTTAGGACTAGCGGGAGAAGAGACCCAGTACTTC.

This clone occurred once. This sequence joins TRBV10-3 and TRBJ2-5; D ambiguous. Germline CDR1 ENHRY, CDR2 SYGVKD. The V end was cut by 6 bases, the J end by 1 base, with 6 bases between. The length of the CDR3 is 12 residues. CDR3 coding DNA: TGTGCCATCAGCGGGCCCCAAGAGACCCAGTACTTC. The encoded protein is CAISGPQETQYF.

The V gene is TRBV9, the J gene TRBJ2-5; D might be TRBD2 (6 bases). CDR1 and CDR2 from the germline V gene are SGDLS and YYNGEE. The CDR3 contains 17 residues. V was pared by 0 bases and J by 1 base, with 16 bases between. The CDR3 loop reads CASSVDPPGGVQETQYF. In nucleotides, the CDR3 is TGTGCCAGCAGCGTAGACCCCCCTGGCGGGGTCCAAGAGACCCAGTACTTC.